This entry features one T cell receptor beta chain sequence. Its antigen remains unknown. Arm-PCR with iRepertoire HTBI primers amplified the CDR3 regions for these TCR beta libraries. TCRdb passed the multiplex PCR reads through MiXCR, listing each CDR3 protein once. The sample includes some 400,000 distinct CDR3 sequences, around 14% seen only once; the top ten take 16%. The record originates from a study of regulatory T cells in long-lasting Graves disease. Study background: Duration of antithyroid drug therapy among newly diagnosed Graves' patients was under 3 months.

Germline V gene sequence: CDR1 DFQATT, CDR2 SNEGSKA (reference sequence). The CDR3 consists of 13 residues. V dropped 3 bases and J dropped 7 bases, with 12 bases sitting between them. Regarding the study as a whole: Whereas approximately 950 public clonotypes were shared by new patients, persistent patients shared more, at 2,500 to 3,000. Repertoires from persistent disease leaned toward TRBV28, TRBJ1-2 and TRBJ2-5.

Time point denoted: newly diagnosed GD, antithyroid drugs for less than 3 months. PBMC RNA served as the TCR library source. The diagnosis of Graves' disease used American Thyroid Association guidelines. This sample was also put to use in a study of T cells in Graves' hyperthyroidism and ophthalmopathy.

J is TRBJ1-4 and V is TRBV20-1; D is possibly TRBD1 (5 bases). The TCR was taken from a young woman with Graves disease. The sequenced sample was peripheral blood mononuclear cells (PBMCs), obtained at new diagnosis, from a patient treated with antithyroid drugs. DNA of the CDR3: TGCAGTGCTAGGCGGGGGTCTAGTGAAAAACTGTTTTTT. This gives the protein CSARRGSSEKLFF.